Sequencing of this TCR beta chain was carried out in a study of cytomegalovirus exposure and HLA in healthy donors (dated by TCRdb to 2016 to 2017). For the study in its entirety: According to an earlier analysis of 587 of the donors, 150 million to 200 million T cells yielded approximately 120 million unique TCR beta sequences and less than 300 Gb of sequence data. An early release covering roughly 600 HLA-typed donors comprised 300 to 350 gigabases of sequencing data and around 80 million unique TCR sequences. The genetic ancestry cluster associated with self-reported Caucasian donors included over 80% of the 398 genotyped donors. The study aimed to test whether cataloging public T cell receptors could reveal signatures of past pathogen exposure. The study profiled the T cell repertoires of fewer than 850 subjects by immunosequencing and related them to cytomegalovirus serostatus. A separate validation cohort of about 110 different subjects was used in addition to the roughly 670-subject first cohort. The study combined high-throughput TCR immunosequencing, statistical association of individual TCRs with disease status, and machine learning to predict cytomegalovirus infection status. A later analysis re-analyzed previously published TCR beta repertoires from 550 to 700 donors and added high-resolution HLA genotyping to study TCR occurrence patterns. The later analysis used no new phenotypic data to find candidate immune exposures, relying instead on TCR beta sequences and their occurrence across donors. An earlier analysis of some 500 of the donors applied high-throughput TCR beta sequencing to assess whether each TCR beta V gene segment acted as functional or pseudogenic. Donor age, sex, ethnicity and CMV serostatus were compiled together with the repertoire data. A later genetic analysis took genome-wide SNP genotypes for about 55% of the roughly 700 donors and used that subset as a discovery cohort. Every repertoire in the discovery cohort had been generated on one and the same sequencing platform. HLA typing covered class I and class II loci at four-digit resolution. The number of typed donors differed by locus: about 620-640 for A, B, C, DRB1 and DQB1; approximately 520 for DQA1; approximately 610 for DPA1; and some 470 for DPB1. About five DR-DQ haplotypes were treated as single units for association and clustering because of strong linkage in the cohort. Among roughly 400 genotyped donors of the cohort, an average of approximately 240,000 unique TCR beta nucleotide sequences was sequenced per donor, of which about 18% were non-productive.

A word on this clone: The clone's antigen remains unknown. Base qualities are missing; no much larger clone stands one base away.

The cohort was made up of 650 to 700 healthy bone marrow donors. At the time of sampling, every cohort member was nominally healthy, though immune exposures that went unrecorded were likely present. The donor tested CMV seronegative and was one of the 352 seronegative cohort members. A peripheral blood sample was collected from each donor, and TCR beta sequencing was performed on peripheral blood mononuclear cells. The Qiagen DNeasy Blood Extraction Kit was used to extract genomic DNA from the blood cell samples. Paper-wide results and their limitations: The cohort was sequenced for TCR beta chains only, and without alpha or paired-chain data the features that could be detected were limited. V-gene and J-gene trimming of TCR beta chains was associated with a missense DCLRE1C variant in a later genetic analysis, and the association was replicated in an independent cohort. Because HLA typing was unavailable for some donors at each locus, only the typed subset was used in association tests. A few of the identified cytomegalovirus-associated TCR beta chains were confirmed in vitro to be specific for cytomegalovirus antigens. When HLA alleles, especially DR and DQ, strongly co-occurred, attributing TCR associations to individual alleles was difficult. Specific HLA alleles were associated with 15,000 to 20,000 TCR beta sequences at a false discovery rate of 0.05 in a later analysis. In a later analysis, several top co-occurrence clusters were reported to appear linked to parvovirus B19, influenza, CMV and Epstein-Barr virus. Linkage disequilibrium might explain the correlated functional status among segregating V segments, but an unknown experimental factor could not be excluded. The 87-base-pair reads could not distinguish some IMGT-functional V segments, including TRBV6-2 and TRBV6-3, so those segments were excluded. In a later analysis, the rate of TCR association differed among HLA loci, with DRB1 alleles having the most associated TCRs and HLA-C alleles having the fewest. Most CMV-associated TCR beta chains appeared to be HLA-restricted in a later analysis, and the HLA associations seemed to be driven largely by CMV exposure. The study listed 150 to 200 TCR beta chains as associated with cytomegalovirus. It was suggested by the authors that the approach could potentially be generalized to other disease states and immunological phenotypes. The classifier was reported to diagnose cytomegalovirus status with high specificity and sensitivity in both the original cohort and the validation cohort. Compared with the roughly 700-donor mean, donors in an Asian-associated ancestry cluster had fewer N-insertions in productive TCRs, according to a later genetic analysis. Most TCR sequences were observed very rarely across donors, whereas some public TCRs were present in many individuals. Sequencing depth was assumed to be roughly uniform across donors in the presence/absence analyses, though that assumption may not hold. Because counts were too low, around 17 rarely observed V segments, including chromosome 9 orphons, were left out of the earlier analysis of about 620 of the donors. The sequencing pipeline was judged likely to have produced a cluster of highly shared sequence variants as a technical artifact. Immune exposure information for the cohort was limited to CMV serostatus. A later analysis found that HLA-associated TCR beta chains were more clonally expanded and had lower generation probabilities than equally common non-associated chains. An earlier analysis of approximately 590 of the donors showed that most TCR beta V segments appeared in productive rearrangements either about 87% or about 30% of the time, which broadly matched IMGT annotations. A further reported finding was that TCR beta sequences accurately predicted the HLA-A and HLA-B alleles for most subjects in the first cohort.

The CDR3 measures 17 amino acids from cysteine to phenylalanine. Only the CDR3 portion is preserved as DNA: 51 bases, with reading frame beginning at the first base. CDR1 is given as SGHVS and CDR2 as FQNEAQ, both from the germline V gene. From V the trimming removes 5 bases and from J it removes 3 bases, while the gene matches leave 15 bases of the junction unaccounted for. The library was produced with the immunoSEQ multiplex PCR assay. A mixture of 60 forward primers for TCR Vbeta segments and 13 reverse primers for TCR Jbeta segments was used in the multiplex PCR. The CDR3 region of rearranged TCR beta genes was amplified from genomic DNA by a multiplex PCR assay. The amplified TCR beta libraries were sequenced on the Illumina HiSeq System as 87-base-pair reads. From the authors' description of their analysis: In a later analysis, 77 million or so unique TCR beta chains were counted across the 650 to 750 repertoires, and approximately 11 million of these chains were shared by at least two donors. Raw reads were error-corrected and collapsed into unique sequences with a nearest-neighbor algorithm that merged closely related sequences to remove PCR and sequencing errors. V, D and J gene segments were assigned by aligning CDR3 sequences to IMGT reference sequences. For a sequence to be retained, a match of at least six nucleotides to both a V gene segment and a J gene segment was required. A rearrangement counted as productive if the CDR3 had no stop codons and remained in frame with V and J, and every other rearrangement counted as non-productive. CDR3 was defined according to IMGT convention as the region running from the second conserved V-encoded cysteine to the conserved J-encoded phenylalanine. In an earlier analysis of 587 of the donors, sequences lacking an unambiguous match to a single V gene segment were excluded. In an earlier analysis of more than 500 of the donors, a V segment was called functional when productive rearrangements were above 56.7%, and segregating when the standard deviation between donors exceeded 5%. A statistical classification framework was developed to diagnose cytomegalovirus status using the catalog of TCR beta chain sequences. A later analysis assigned V and J genes by comparing TCR nucleotide sequences with IMGT/GENE-DB human TR gene sequences. A later analysis assigned CDR3 sequences and most-parsimonious VDJ recombination scenarios with the TCRdist pipeline. In a later analysis, every TCR beta chain was defined by the combination of its CDR3 amino acid sequence and its V-gene family, and reads without a unique V-gene family were dropped. A later analysis removed 592 highly shared, low-generation-probability nucleotide sequences to deal with suspected cross-contamination and a sequencing artifact. In a later analysis, a clonal expansion index for each public chain was calculated from normalized within-repertoire ranks of inferred template counts. In a later analysis, generation probabilities were computed with a VDJ recombination model fitted to out-of-frame rearrangements, and the resulting probabilities were checked against IGoR. Hypergeometric tests were used in a later analysis to score TCR-TCR, TCR-HLA and TCR-CMV co-occurrence, with a repertoire-size bias correction applied to the TCR pairs. A later analysis estimated false discovery rates by permuting HLA or CMV assignments 20 times. A later analysis grouped co-occurring TCRs with DBSCAN, adding TCRdist sequence similarity when clustering within HLA-allele-positive subsets. Co-occurrence clustering excluded repertoires with fewer than 30,000 or more than 120,000 public chains, plus five with anomalous nucleotide sharing. Not all clones reach the TCRdb copy of this immuneACCESS table, which keeps in-frame sequences only. Checked studies attribute under half of the gap to unresolved V genes and leave the rest unexplained. Clone size and the V and J calls come from that table; the DNA yielded D and trimming. In all, the sample holds about 110,000 clones, and more than 70% of those were seen once. 7% to 8% of the sample comes from the top ten.

This TCR was recovered from a man aged 25-45 years in good health and CMV-seronegative. Here the chain combines TRBV7-8 and TRBJ2-7; TRBD2 aligns with 8 central bases. The sample taken for sequencing was PBMCs. The nucleotides read TGTGCCAGCAGCCCGCAACCGGCCAGCGGGAGATTCTACGAGCAGTACTTC. It translates to CASSPQPASGRFYEQYF.